This is a list of T cell receptor beta chains from one sample in a study of shared clonotypes between healthy human individuals. The method was immunoSEQ multiplex PCR; TCRdb's version includes in-frame clones alone and lacks a portion of them. The sample includes 950,000 to 1,200,000 clones, 60% to 85% of them seen just once. The sample consisted of memory CD4+ T cells from PBMCs. These receptors were taken from a man in his late teens or twenties in good health. Some clones in this sample may be carry-over from other donors' samples. Each CDR3 is given with its conserved first and last residue. A D gene is named only where the DNA matches it firmly. A clone size is listed for some rows: how often the clone was seen (once, few, many), or a class if it is expanded.

clone_size	d_call	v_call	j_call	cdr3_aa	cdr3_nt
-	-	TRBV27	TRBJ2-7	CASSLSPGWYEQYF	TGTGCCAGCAGTTTATCGCCAGGGTGGTACGAGCAGTACTTC
-	TRBD1	TRBV4-1	TRBJ1-3	CASSPGQASGNTIYF	TGCGCCAGCAGCCCCGGACAGGCCTCTGGAAACACCATATATTTT
-	-	TRBV29-1	TRBJ2-5	CSVVGAMYQETQYF	TGCAGCGTTGTTGGAGCTATGTACCAAGAGACCCAGTACTTC
-	-	TRBV5-8	TRBJ1-4	CASSFYSEKLFF	TGTGCCAGCAGCTTCTACAGTGAAAAACTGTTTTTT
few	TRBD1	TRBV4-1	TRBJ2-7	CASSQVAGQGSYEQYF	TGCGCCAGCAGCCAAGTTGCGGGACAGGGCTCCTACGAGCAGTACTTC
-	-	TRBV15	TRBJ2-7	CATSREAGVSPYEQYF	TGTGCCACCAGCAGAGAGGCAGGGGTAAGTCCCTACGAGCAGTACTTC
-	-	TRBV6-5	TRBJ1-5	CASSPVIRQPQHF	TGTGCCAGCAGTCCGGTTATACGTCAGCCCCAGCATTTT
-	-	TRBV6-5	TRBJ2-1	CASEGRGLSNEQFF	TGTGCCAGTGAGGGGAGGGGGCTTAGCAATGAGCAGTTCTTC
few	-	TRBV4-3	TRBJ1-3	CASSQAERYSGNTIYF	TGCGCCAGCAGCCAAGCTGAACGTTACTCTGGAAACACCATATATTTT
-	TRBD2	TRBV5-4	TRBJ2-2	CASRTGLDTGELFF	TGTGCCAGCAGGACGGGACTAGACACCGGGGAGCTGTTTTTT
-	-	TRBV29-1	TRBJ1-2	CSVETTGYGYTF	TGCAGCGTAGAAACGACAGGATATGGCTACACCTTC
-	TRBD1	TRBV6-5	TRBJ2-7	CATTRDRGAYEQYF	TGTGCCACCACCCGGGACAGGGGAGCCTACGAGCAGTACTTC
-	-	TRBV11-2	TRBJ2-2	CASSLEWNTGELFF	TGTGCCAGCAGCTTAGAATGGAACACCGGGGAGCTGTTTTTT
-	-	TRBV5-1	TRBJ2-3	CASSSNTDTQYF	TGCGCCAGCAGCTCGAACACAGATACGCAGTATTTT
-	TRBD1	TRBV6-6	TRBJ1-5	CASSLQGARNQPQHF	TGTGCCAGCAGTTTACAGGGGGCACGCAATCAGCCCCAGCATTTT
-	-	TRBV19	TRBJ2-1	CASRETGNNEQFF	TGTGCCAGTAGAGAAACAGGCAACAATGAGCAGTTCTTC
-	TRBD1	TRBV28	TRBJ1-2	CASSFPTGGNYGYTF	TGTGCCAGCAGTTTCCCGACAGGGGGGAACTATGGCTACACCTTC
-	-	TRBV7-3	TRBJ2-7	CASSPPPSYEQYF	TGTGCCAGCAGCCCCCCACCCTCCTACGAGCAGTACTTC
-	TRBD2	TRBV5-6	TRBJ2-7	CASSLAPSGSKYEQYF	TGTGCCAGCAGCTTGGCCCCTAGCGGGAGCAAATACGAGCAGTACTTC
-	-	TRBV28	TRBJ2-5	CASSLAGPQETQYF	TGTGCCAGCAGTTTAGCAGGGCCCCAAGAGACCCAGTACTTC